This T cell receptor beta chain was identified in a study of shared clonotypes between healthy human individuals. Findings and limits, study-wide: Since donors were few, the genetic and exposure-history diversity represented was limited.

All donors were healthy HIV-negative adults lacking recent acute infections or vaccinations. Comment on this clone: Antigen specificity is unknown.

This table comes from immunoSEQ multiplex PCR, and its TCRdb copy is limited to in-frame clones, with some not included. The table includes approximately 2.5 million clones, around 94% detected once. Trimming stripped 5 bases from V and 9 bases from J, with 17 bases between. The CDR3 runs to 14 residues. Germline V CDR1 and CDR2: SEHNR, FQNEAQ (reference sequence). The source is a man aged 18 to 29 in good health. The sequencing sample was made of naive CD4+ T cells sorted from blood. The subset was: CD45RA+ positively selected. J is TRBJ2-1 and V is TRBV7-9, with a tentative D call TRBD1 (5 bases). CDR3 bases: TGTGCCAGCAGCAATAGATATACAGGTGGTGAGCAGTTCTTC. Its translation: CASSNRYTGGEQFF. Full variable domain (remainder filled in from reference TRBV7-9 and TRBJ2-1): DTGVSQNPRHKITKRGQNVTFRCDPISEHNRLYWYRQTLGQGPEFLTYFQNEAQLEKSRLLSDRFSAERPKGSFSTLEIQRTEQGDSAMYLCASSNRYTGGEQFFGPGTRLTVL.